This is a list of T cell receptor beta chains from one sample in a study of radiotherapy plus CTLA-4 blockade in lung cancer. Method: immunoSEQ multiplex PCR; TCRdb's copy keeps in-frame clones and lacks some. The repertoire includes 110,000 or so clones, 65% to 85% of them detected once, and 4.5% to 6.5% sits in the top ten. The sample in question was peripheral blood, obtained from a patient treated with radiotherapy plus ipilimumab. These receptors were taken from a human donor with non-small cell lung cancer who had a partial response to radiotherapy plus ipilimumab. The CDR3 runs from the conserved cysteine through the conserved F or W.

J gene,V gene,CDR3 protein
TRBJ1-2,TRBV7-2,CASSSTGLYGYTF
TRBJ2-5,TRBV30,CAWSADYLYQETQYF
TRBJ1-2,TRBV28,CASNDPGDRGYTF
TRBJ1-1,TRBV6-6,CASRDPTGERTEAFF
TRBJ2-1,TRBV30,CARKSDEQFF
TRBJ1-6,TRBV7-9,CASSLASGNSPLHF
TRBJ1-1,TRBV6-5,CASSWQGGTEAFF
TRBJ2-7,TRBV15,CATSRGAGGSPYEQYF
TRBJ1-5,TRBV2,CASKWGESRIGQPQHF
TRBJ1-1,TRBV25-1,CASSALGGWTEAFF
TRBJ2-2,TRBV28,CASSLPGGELFF
TRBJ1-4,TRBV6-6,CASSPVQGAEKLFF
TRBJ1-4,TRBV2,CASSEGTGGTNEKLFF
TRBJ1-2,TRBV28,CASSFEGEDYGYTF
TRBJ1-1,TRBV9,CASSARTAPFF